This T cell receptor (beta chain) was observed in a study of tumor-infiltrating lymphocytes in primary liver carcinoma. Study as a whole: The study obtained roughly 3.5 to 7.5 million productive TCRbeta reads per sample, similar across tissue types. Study-level points and caveats: Relative to tumor region pairs, the tumor-adjacent and tumor-blood pairs showed overlap that was lower.

Total RNA (around 500 ng) served as template for TCR beta cDNA synthesis primed by a constant-region primer. The TCR beta library was amplified through three nested multiplex PCR rounds in a modified ARM-PCR procedure. PCR rounds one and two used TRBV1-TRBV30 forward primers with a C-beta reverse primer for around 11 cycles each. One entry per CDR3 protein, called by TCRdb with MiXCR from the multiplex PCR reads. This sample has about 37,000 distinct CDR3 sequences, with roughly 77% found just once. The source material, roughly 20-31 mg of unsorted bulk tissue, was used to co-extract RNA and DNA. Surgical resection was the treatment these patients received for primary liver carcinoma. No treatment had been given to the patients, who were chronically infected with HBV. V lost 8 bases to trimming and J lost 6 bases, with 11 bases between them. The CDR3 is 12 residues long. The germline gives CDR1 MGHRA, CDR2 YSYEKL.

As for this clonotype: Its cognate antigen is unknown. A clone one base away is much larger, so this may be a read error. The missing conserved phenylalanine or tryptophan at the end of this CDR3 makes a read error likely.

The V call is TRBV4-1, the J call TRBJ2-1; no clear D. This receptor was identified in a man between 40 and 49 years old with primary liver carcinoma and hepatitis B virus infection. Sequenced: tumor-adjacent normal liver tissue. CDR3 coding DNA: TGCGCCAGCGGCCGCGTGGCCAATGAGCAGTTCTCC. Its protein product is CASGRVANEQFS.